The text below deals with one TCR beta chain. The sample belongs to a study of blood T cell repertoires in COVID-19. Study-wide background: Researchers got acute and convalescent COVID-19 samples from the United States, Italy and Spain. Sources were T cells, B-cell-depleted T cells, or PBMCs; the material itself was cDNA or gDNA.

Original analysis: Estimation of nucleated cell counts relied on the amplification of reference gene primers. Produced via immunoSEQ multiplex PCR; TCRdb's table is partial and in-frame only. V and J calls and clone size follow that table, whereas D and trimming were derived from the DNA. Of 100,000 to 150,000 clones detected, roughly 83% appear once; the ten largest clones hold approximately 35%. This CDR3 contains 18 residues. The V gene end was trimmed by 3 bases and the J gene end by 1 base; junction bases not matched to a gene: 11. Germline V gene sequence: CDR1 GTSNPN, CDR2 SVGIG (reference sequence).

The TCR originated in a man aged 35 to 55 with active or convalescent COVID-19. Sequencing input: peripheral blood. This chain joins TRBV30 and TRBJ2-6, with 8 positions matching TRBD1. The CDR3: CAWRRQGAAASGANVLTF. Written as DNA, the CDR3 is TGTGCCTGGAGAAGGCAGGGGGCCGCAGCTTCTGGGGCCAACGTCCTGACTTTC.